This T cell receptor beta chain was obtained from a study of T-cell reconstitution after alpha-beta-depleted transplantation in children. This clonotype was detected ten times or more. What it binds is unknown. It was with unique molecular identifiers that the TCRbeta library was prepared. TCRdb reprocessed the PCR reads via MiXCR and lists one record per CDR3 protein. The table shows about 97,000 distinct CDR3 sequences, with around 6.1% occurring only once. Overall study results and limits: From newly produced T cells came most of the T-cell counts and diversity one year after transplant. TCRbeta diversity was high at day 60 in some patients (a result of surviving recipient T cells and thymic progenitors). Alpha-beta T cells present about two months after transplant were reported to originate from several hundred expanded graft clones.

Trimming left V 5 bases short and J 7 bases short, with 8 bases between. Germline lookup yields CDR1 KGHSH and CDR2 LQKENI. The CDR3 is made up of 12 amino acids. The sequencing used PBMCs, mostly from graft donor cells, collected 60 days after TCRalphabeta/CD19-depleted stem cell transplant. V and J are TRBV18 and TRBJ1-4, with D possibly being TRBD1 (5 bases). This clonotype was sampled from a female patient aged 2 to 10 who had a stem cell transplant for Fanconi anemia, so the T cells may come from the graft donor. CDR3 loop: CASSSGSEKLFF. As DNA, the CDR3 is TGTGCCAGCTCATCAGGGAGTGAAAAACTGTTTTTT.